The 24 T cell receptor beta chains reported below all come from one sample, sequenced in a study of T cells in Graves' hyperthyroidism and ophthalmopathy. RNA transcripts gave rise to amplified TCR beta CDR3 regions. TCR CDR3 regions were first amplified by RT-PCR with HTBI primers. TCRdb passed the multiplex PCR reads through MiXCR, listing each CDR3 protein once. This repertoire shows some 690,000 distinct CDR3 sequences, around 16% found once; its top ten account for around 15%. The sequencing sample was made of blood. The receptor set was obtained from a man aged 50 or older with Graves' hyperthyroidism.

This clonotype came up many times. The chain joins TRBV27 to TRBJ2-5; the match to TRBD2 covers 10 bases. The CDR3 covers 17 residues. With 5 bases clipped from V and 4 bases from J, the junction kept 13 bases outside the gene matches. Germline V gives CDR1 MNHEY, CDR2 SMNVEV (reference sequence). CDR3 DNA sequence: TGTGCCAGCAGTGCCCTAGGGCTAGCGGGAGTGGGAGAGACCCAGTACTTC. It encodes CASSALGLAGVGETQYF.

The chain combines TRBV28 with TRBJ2-7; 8 bases line up with TRBD1. The germline gives CDR1 MDHEN, CDR2 SYDVKM. CDR3 size: 14 residues. V gave up 2 bases and J gave up 3 bases; unmatched junction bases: 3. CDR3 region: CASSLRGQDYEQYF. CDR3 bases: TGTGCCAGCAGTTTAAGGGGACAGGACTACGAGCAGTACTTC.

A few counts support this clonotype. The chain couples TRBV6-1 to TRBJ1-1; no firm D call. The CDR3 totals 13 residues. Deletions cut 5 bases from V and 5 bases from J, with 12 bases between. Germline V lookup: CDR1 MNHNS, CDR2 SASEGT. The CDR3 region has the DNA TGTGCCAGCAGTTTCGAGATTCGGACTGAAGCTTTCTTT. This translates into CASSFEIRTEAFF.

This clonotype has ten or more counts. The chain is built from TRBV5-5 and TRBJ1-1; D not resolved. The CDR3 is 13 residues long. V shed 1 base and J shed 8 bases, with 12 bases lying between them. The V gene's germline CDR1 is SGHKS and CDR2 YYEKEE (reference sequence). The CDR3 DNA reads TGTGCCAGCAGCTTGTGGTCACCCCCCGAAGCTTTCTTT. This translates into CASSLWSPPEAFF.

This clonotype has at least ten counts. The chain employs TRBV28 and TRBJ2-1, with 14 bases fitting TRBD2. The CDR3 runs to 17 residues. Germline-derived CDR1 and CDR2 are MDHEN and SYDVKM. Trimming removed 6 bases from V and 0 bases from J; junction bases left unmatched: 4. The CDR3 loop reads CASRQTSGRGSYNEQFF. In nucleotides, the CDR3 is TGTGCCAGCAGACAGACTAGCGGGAGGGGCTCCTACAATGAGCAGTTCTTC.

This clonotype was detected a few times. The chain carries TRBV2 and TRBJ2-2; TRBD2 aligns across 13 bases. Germline values: CDR1 SNHLY, CDR2 FYNNEI. This CDR3 contains 15 residues. V was pared by 6 bases and J by 6 bases, with 4 bases of the junction left unmatched. The CDR3: CASSLTSGRPGELFF. The DNA for the CDR3 is TGTGCCAGCAGCCTGACTAGCGGGAGGCCCGGGGAGCTGTTTTTT.

The rearrangement links TRBV28 to TRBJ1-2; no definite D call. Trimming shortened V by 7 bases and J by 8 bases, and 14 bases separated the two germline ends. The CDR3 loop spans 12 amino acids. Looked up from germline, CDR1 is MDHEN and CDR2 is SYDVKM. The CDR3: CASTSVYLGYTF. CDR3 DNA sequence: TGTGCCAGCACGTCCGTCTACTTAGGCTACACCTTC.

As concerns this clonotype: A much larger clone differs from this one at a single base, so this may be a read error. The rearrangement uses TRBV6-1 and TRBJ1-1; the match to TRBD1 covers 10 bases. The CDR3 is 16 amino acids. Germline V gene sequence: CDR1 MNHNS, CDR2 SASEGT. V was clipped by 8 bases and J by 6 bases; unmatched bases: 15. As DNA, the CDR3 is TGTGCCAGCTGGAGGACAGGGGGATTTTTTGACGCTGAAGCTTTCTTT. Translated: CASWRTGGFFDAEAFF.

J is TRBJ2-3 and V is TRBV5-4, with D maybe TRBD1 (6 bases). With 0 bases removed from V and 2 bases from J, the gap between germline ends came to 13 bases. This CDR3 region has 16 residues. Germline CDR1 is SGHNT and CDR2 is YYREEE (reference sequence). This chain's CDR3 is CASSLDPDRLTDTQYF. Written as DNA, the CDR3 is TGTGCCAGCAGCTTGGATCCGGACAGACTCACAGATACGCAGTATTTT.

This clonotype appeared many times. The rearrangement links TRBV11-2 to TRBJ2-1, with D perhaps given as TRBD1 or TRBD2 (6 bases each). The CDR3 consists of 17 residues. The V gene's germline CDR1 is SGHAT and CDR2 FQNNGV. Trimming pared 1 base from V and 3 bases from J, leaving 16 bases between. The CDR3 nucleotides read TGTGCCAGCAGCTTAGGCAGCAGGAGGGGGTACTACAATGAGCAGTTCTTC. It codes for CASSLGSRRGYYNEQFF.

On this clonotype itself: This may come from a read error, since a much larger clone is one base off. This chain uses TRBV28 with TRBJ1-2, with D possibly TRBD1 on 5 matching bases. This CDR3 region has 13 residues. Trimming removed 4 bases from V and 7 bases from J, with 13 bases in between. Germline CDR1 MDHEN, CDR2 SYDVKM. CDR3 DNA: TGTGCCAGCAGTTCTGGGGCAAGTCCTGGCTACACCTTC. It is translated as CASSSGASPGYTF.

This clonotype was seen repeatedly, ten times or more. This chain joins TRBV6-1 and TRBJ1-4; D gene uncertain. Germline V gene data show CDR1 as MNHNS and CDR2 as SASEGT. Deletions cut 5 bases from V and 5 bases from J, with 12 bases between. This CDR3 is built from 14 residues. CDR3 bases: TGTGCCAGCAGTTATGGGAGAGGGAATGAAAAACTGTTTTTT. This gives the protein CASSYGRGNEKLFF.

This clonotype was seen many times. The rearrangement links TRBV10-3 to TRBJ2-1; D gene ambiguous. V was cut by 0 bases and J by 3 bases, with 6 bases left in between. Per the germline V gene, CDR1 is ENHRY and CDR2 is SYGVKD. This CDR3 comprises 14 residues. The CDR3 sequence: CAISESSVYNEQFF. The CDR3 nucleotides are TGTGCCATCAGTGAGTCGTCCGTCTACAATGAGCAGTTCTTC.

This clonotype was recorded at least ten times. The V gene is TRBV28, the J gene TRBJ1-2; possibly TRBD1 for D (5 bases). From germline, CDR1 is MDHEN and CDR2 SYDVKM. V lost 4 bases to trimming and J lost 1 base, with 16 bases between them. The CDR3 runs 16 residues. This CDR3 reads CASSYGRQTDNYGYTF. The CDR3 DNA reads TGTGCCAGCAGTTATGGGAGACAGACCGATAACTATGGCTACACCTTC.

The genes are TRBV30 and TRBJ2-7; 8 positions agree with TRBD1. The CDR3 covers 14 residues. The V gene end was trimmed by 5 bases and the J gene end by 4 bases; junction bases not matched to a gene: 10. CDR1 and CDR2 (germline): GTSNPN, SVGIG (reference sequence). The CDR3 sequence: CAWDRTGNLYEQYF. The CDR3 nucleotides are TGTGCCTGGGACAGGACAGGGAATCTATACGAGCAGTACTTC.

This clonotype was detected many times. The chain joins TRBV7-2 to TRBJ2-2, with 7 bases that match TRBD2. This CDR3 region has 16 residues. J was trimmed by 4 bases and V by 8 bases; bases with no gene match: 13. Germline CDR1 and CDR2: SGHTA and FQGNSA. The DNA for the CDR3 is TGTGCCAGCGGACTGACGACTAGCCCGTCCACCGGGGAGCTGTTTTTT. This encodes CASGLTTSPSTGELFF.

This chain uses TRBV12-5 with TRBJ2-1; 8 bases are shared with TRBD1. Trimming removed 6 bases from V and 5 bases from J; junction bases left unmatched: 3. Germline assignment: CDR1 LGHNT and CDR2 FRNRAP. The length of the CDR3 is 13 residues. CDR3 sequence reads: CASGKGQDNEQFF. The CDR3 region has the DNA TGTGCTAGTGGCAAGGGACAGGACAATGAGCAGTTCTTC.

This clonotype was detected only a few times. The chain carries TRBV7-9 and TRBJ1-6; TRBD1 agrees at 7 bases. The V gene end was trimmed by 6 bases and the J gene end by 10 bases; junction bases not matched to a gene: 9. This CDR3 comprises 14 residues. Germline V gives CDR1 SEHNR, CDR2 FQNEAQ (reference sequence). As DNA, the CDR3 is TGTGCCAGCAGATCTACAGGGGCCCAGTCACCCCTCCACTTT. Translation gives CASRSTGAQSPLHF.

This clonotype has only one observation. This sequence joins TRBV4-3 and TRBJ2-5; D may be TRBD1 (5 bases). This CDR3 is built from 14 residues. Deletions cut 4 bases from V and 4 bases from J, with 13 bases between. Germline assignment: CDR1 LGHNA and CDR2 YSLEER. The CDR3 DNA is TGCGCCAGCAGCCCGCAGGGAAATGGAGAGACCCAGTACTTC. Amino acid sequence: CASSPQGNGETQYF.

This chain uses TRBV7-2 with TRBJ1-2; D unclear. Trimming removed 1 base from V and 8 bases from J, with 11 bases in between. This CDR3 has 13 residues. The germline V gene encodes CDR1 SGHTA and CDR2 FQGNSA. The CDR3 sequence is CASSLETRRGYTF. CDR3 DNA sequence: TGTGCCAGCAGCTTAGAAACTCGACGGGGCTACACCTTC. Variable domain in full (rest from reference TRBV7-2 and TRBJ1-2): GAGVSQSPSNKVTEKGKDVELRCDPISGHTALYWYRQSLGQGLEFLIYFQGNSAPDKSGLPSDRFSAERTGGSVSTLTIQRTQQEDSAVYLCASSLETRRGYTFGSGTRLTVV.

This rearrangement joins TRBV6-1 to TRBJ2-5; D might be TRBD2 (5 bases). The CDR3 extends over 16 amino acids. Germline loops: CDR1 MNHNS, CDR2 SASEGT. Between the trimmed V and J ends, which lost 4 bases and 1 base, there was a span of 16 bases. CDR3 nucleotides: TGTGCCAGCAGTGTCGGCGGGTCGAGGACCCAAGAGACCCAGTACTTC. It yields the protein CASSVGGSRTQETQYF.

This clonotype was picked up a small number of times. This chain uses TRBV7-2 with TRBJ1-2; possibly TRBD1 for D (6 bases). CDR3 length equals 15 residues. Germline V gives CDR1 SGHTA, CDR2 FQGNSA. The V and J ends lost 0 bases and 2 bases respectively, with 10 bases between them. CDR3 coding DNA: TGTGCCAGCAGCTTAGCGTTGGGACACAACTATGGCTACACCTTC. It translates to CASSLALGHNYGYTF. Full variable domain (rest looked up from reference TRBV7-2 and TRBJ1-2): GAGVSQSPSNKVTEKGKDVELRCDPISGHTALYWYRQSLGQGLEFLIYFQGNSAPDKSGLPSDRFSAERTGGSVSTLTIQRTQQEDSAVYLCASSLALGHNYGYTFGSGTRLTVV.

This clonotype was observed a few times. The chain links TRBV5-4 to TRBJ2-7; perhaps TRBD2 as D (6 bases). The CDR3 totals 13 residues. Germline CDR1 SGHNT, CDR2 YYREEE (reference sequence). Deletions cut 4 bases from V and 4 bases from J, with 12 bases between. The CDR3 sequence: CASSVDGRYEQYF. The CDR3, as DNA: TGTGCCAGCAGCGTCGACGGGAGATACGAGCAGTACTTC.

The rearrangement links TRBV19 to TRBJ1-5; D gene unclear. In germline, CDR1 is LNHDA, CDR2 SQIVND (reference sequence). CDR3 length: 15 residues. V was trimmed by 3 bases and J by 0 bases, leaving 9 bases between them. The CDR3 sequence: CASSMTGNSNQPQHF. The CDR3 DNA is TGTGCCAGTAGTATGACGGGCAATAGCAATCAGCCCCAGCATTTT.